This TCR beta chain was captured in a study of blood T cell repertoires in COVID-19. Turning to the study itself: Samples taken during acute and convalescent COVID-19 were collected in the United States, Italy and Spain.

Original handling: Estimation of nucleated cell counts was performed using reference gene primer amplification. The method was immunoSEQ multiplex PCR; TCRdb's version includes in-frame clones alone and lacks a portion of them. The D gene and trimming were derived from the DNA, and the V and J assignments and clone size from that table. The data hold around 100,000 clones, with about 91% observed a single time. The V gene's germline CDR1 is MGHRA and CDR2 YSYEKL. The V segment lost 2 bases and the J segment 2 bases; nucleotides outside the gene matches: 1. This CDR3 spans 14 amino acids. The TCR originated in a human donor in a cohort sampled during active COVID-19. Sequences were obtained from peripheral blood. This chain joins TRBV4-1 and TRBJ2-7; TRBD1 aligns across 9 bases. CDR3 sequence: CASSQWTGAYEQYF. CDR3 DNA: TGCGCCAGCAGCCAATGGACAGGGGCCTACGAGCAGTACTTC.